Below, 31 T cell receptor beta chains from the same sample are listed, as sequenced in a study of monozygotic twins with inflammatory bowel disease. After re-calling the 5' RACE reads, TCRdb lists one entry per CDR3 protein, DNA absent. This listing includes 210,000 or so distinct CDR3 sequences. The material sequenced was blood. Source of these receptors: a human donor with ulcerative colitis or Crohn's disease, or a healthy co-twin of an affected twin (not recorded which).

The chain employs TRBV5-1 and TRBJ2-2. The CDR3 runs 15 residues. Germline-derived CDR1 and CDR2 are SGHRS and YFSETQ. CDR3 region: CASSQDRPNTGELFF.

CDR3 in amino acids: CSARDPRGLAGEETQYF. The rearrangement links TRBV20-1 to TRBJ2-5; TCRdb selects TRBD2, and the lack of DNA leaves this call unchecked. The CDR3 is made up of 17 amino acids. The germline V gene has CDR1 DFQATT and CDR2 SNEGSKA (reference sequence).

V is TRBV5-1 and J is TRBJ2-7; absent DNA, TCRdb's TRBD1 call cannot be checked. Germline V gene lookup returns CDR1 SGHRS and CDR2 YFSETQ. The CDR3 totals 19 residues. This CDR3 reads CASSFLPLAWGDGSYEQYF.

The V and J genes are TRBV10-3 and TRBJ1-1; the D call from TCRdb, TRBD1, cannot be confirmed without DNA. CDR3 size: 13 residues. CDR1 and CDR2 (germline): ENHRY, SYGVKD. The CDR3 here is CAISEGAGSEAFF.

This chain uses TRBV5-4 with TRBJ1-1. Germline CDR1 and CDR2: SGHNT and YYREEE (reference sequence). There are 13 residues in the CDR3. The CDR3 loop reads CASSEFGWTEAFF.

The chain recombines TRBV5-1 with TRBJ2-3; lacking DNA, the TRBD1 call made by TCRdb goes unchecked. The CDR3 length is 14 residues. Germline-derived CDR1 and CDR2 are SGHRS and YFSETQ. The CDR3 reads CASIREQFTDTQYF.

The chain is built from TRBV10-3 and TRBJ2-7; without DNA, the TCRdb call of TRBD1 cannot be checked. This CDR3 has 14 residues. In germline, CDR1 is ENHRY, CDR2 SYGVKD. Here the CDR3 reads CAINGQGSTYEQYF.

This chain uses TRBV28 with TRBJ2-7; TCRdb designates TRBD1, a call that cannot be tested without DNA. There are 18 residues in the CDR3. CDR1 MDHEN and CDR2 SYDVKM come from the germline V gene. The CDR3 protein is CASTLRAGAKRGTYEQYF.

The V and J genes are TRBV5-1 and TRBJ2-4. The CDR3 is 14 residues long. CDR1 and CDR2 from the germline V gene are SGHRS and YFSETQ. The CDR3 spells CASSPEGAKNIQYF.

This rearrangement joins TRBV29-1 to TRBJ1-1; checking the TCRdb D call of TRBD1 is not possible without DNA. Germline V gene sequence: CDR1 SQVTM, CDR2 ANQGSEA. CDR3 length: 11 amino acids. CDR3: CSALFYLEAFF.

J is TRBJ1-6 and V is TRBV27; absent DNA, TCRdb's TRBD1 call cannot be checked. The CDR3 totals 18 residues. Looked up from germline, CDR1 is MNHEY and CDR2 is SMNVEV (reference sequence). The CDR3 protein is CASRSYLLGTGNNSPLHF.

CDR3 region: CASSRTGVNHGYTF. V usage is TRBV6-1 and J usage is TRBJ1-2; TCRdb lists TRBD1, though no DNA is available to test this call. The germline CDR1 and CDR2 sequences are MNHNS and SASEGT. The CDR3 contains 14 residues.

CDR3: CASRQGAAGNTIYF. The rearrangement uses TRBV12-3 or TRBV12-4 and TRBJ1-3; TCRdb's assignment of TRBD1 cannot be checked, as there is no DNA. CDR3 length equals 14 residues.

The V gene is TRBV6-5, the J gene TRBJ2-5; no DNA is available, so the TRBD1 call from TCRdb remains unchecked. The CDR3 consists of 14 residues. From germline, CDR1 is MNHEY and CDR2 SVGAGI. The CDR3 spells CASSYLVGGETQYF.

The chain combines TRBV5-1 with TRBJ1-1; TCRdb lists TRBD1, though no DNA is available to test this call. Germline V lookup: CDR1 SGHRS, CDR2 YFSETQ. The CDR3 loop spans 14 amino acids. The CDR3 protein is CASSLVPSVAEAFF.

The chain recombines TRBV5-4 with TRBJ2-3; TCRdb's D call, TRBD1, is unchecked because there is no DNA. The germline V gene encodes CDR1 SGHNT and CDR2 YYREEE (reference sequence). The length of the CDR3 is 16 residues. The CDR3 protein is CASSRTGTGSTDTQYF.

V is TRBV20-1 and J is TRBJ2-1; there is no DNA to check the TCRdb D call of TRBD1. CDR1 and CDR2 (germline): DFQATT, SNEGSKA (reference sequence). The CDR3 has 18 amino acids. The CDR3 loop reads CSARDLGPWGASYNEQFF.

CDR3 loop: CASSPQSGYTEAFF. V gene TRBV6-2 or TRBV6-3 combines with J gene TRBJ1-1. Germline assignment: CDR1 MNHEY and CDR2 SVGEGT. The length of the CDR3 is 14 residues.

The genes are TRBV3-1 and TRBJ2-5. The CDR3 totals 12 residues. The germline V gene encodes CDR1 LGHDT and CDR2 YNNKEL (reference sequence). CDR3 loop: CASSPFEETQYF.

The V and J genes are TRBV11-2 and TRBJ1-2; the D call of TRBD1 rests on TCRdb alone, since no DNA is present to check it. Per germline, CDR1 SGHAT and CDR2 FQNNGV. This CDR3 spans 12 amino acids. CDR3 sequence reads: CASHQGNYGYTF.

This chain connects TRBV13 to TRBJ2-2; absent DNA, TCRdb's TRBD2 call cannot be checked. The V gene's germline CDR1 is PRHDT and CDR2 FYEKMQ (reference sequence). The CDR3 loop spans 15 amino acids. The chain's CDR3 is CASSLQRGSTGELFF. Based on the CDR3 plus reference TRBV13 and TRBJ2-2, the full variable domain is AAGVIQSPRHLIKEKRETATLKCYPIPRHDTVYWYQQGPGQDPQFLISFYEKMQSDKGSIPDRFSAQQFSDYHSELNMSSLELGDSALYFCASSLQRGSTGELFFGEGSRLTVL.

V gene TRBV3-1 combines with J gene TRBJ1-1. Germline V gene lookup returns CDR1 LGHDT and CDR2 YNNKEL (reference sequence). CDR3 size: 12 residues. This chain's CDR3 is CASSEGEVKAFF.

The chain couples TRBV20-1 to TRBJ2-7; the TRBD1 assignment by TCRdb is unverifiable without DNA. CDR3 size: 14 residues. The germline gives CDR1 DFQATT, CDR2 SNEGSKA (reference sequence). CDR3 amino acids: CSARGYRAAYEQYF.

The rearrangement links TRBV7-3 to TRBJ2-1; the D call of TRBD1 rests on TCRdb alone, since no DNA is present to check it. CDR1 is SGHTA and CDR2 is FQGTGA in the germline V gene. The CDR3 is 15 amino acids. The CDR3 loop is CASSANKGQSNEQFF.

This chain links TRBV6-2 or TRBV6-3 with TRBJ2-7; with no DNA, the TCRdb D assignment of TRBD2 cannot be verified. From germline, CDR1 is MNHEY and CDR2 SVGEGT. The length of the CDR3 is 16 residues. The CDR3 is CASKRTAGTLTYEQYF.

The rearrangement links TRBV12-3 or TRBV12-4 to TRBJ2-4. The CDR3 is 13 amino acids. CDR3 amino acids: CASSFKGLDIQYF.

This rearrangement joins TRBV9 to TRBJ2-1; the TCRdb D gene call, TRBD2, has no DNA to confirm it. The CDR3 consists of 17 residues. Germline V gene data show CDR1 as SGDLS and CDR2 as YYNGEE. CDR3 region: CASSVAITAGGYNEQFF.

The chain links TRBV18 to TRBJ2-7; TCRdb indicates TRBD1, and absent DNA this call remains unverified. The V gene's germline CDR1 is KGHSH and CDR2 LQKENI. The CDR3 spans 15 residues. The CDR3 reads CASSPVTRGRDEQYF.

The chain employs TRBV12-3 or TRBV12-4 and TRBJ1-1; no DNA is available, so the TRBD1 call from TCRdb remains unchecked. The CDR3 sequence is 14 residues long. CDR3 protein: CASSPRTGNTEAFF.

This chain connects TRBV29-1 to TRBJ1-1; the TRBD1 assignment by TCRdb is unverifiable without DNA. The germline V gene encodes CDR1 SQVTM and CDR2 ANQGSEA. This CDR3 spans 13 amino acids. CDR3: CSVVRQGPAEAFF. Supplemented by reference TRBV29-1 and TRBJ1-1, the full variable domain reads SAVISQKPSRDICQRGTSLTIQCQVDSQVTMMFWYRQQPGQSLTLIATANQGSEATYESGFVIDKFPISRPNLTFSTLTVSNMSPEDSSIYLCSVVRQGPAEAFFGQGTRLTVV.

V usage is TRBV3-1 and J usage is TRBJ1-1. The CDR3 has 13 amino acids. Germline V CDR1 and CDR2: LGHDT, YNNKEL (reference sequence). The CDR3 sequence is CASSGGSITEAFF.